This entry lists 18 T cell receptor beta chains sequenced from one sample in a study of CD8 T cells in ankylosing spondylitis. MiXCR, run by TCRdb on the 5' RACE reads, gives a single entry per CDR3 protein. The sample lists approximately 250,000 distinct CDR3 sequences; roughly 32% were seen once. Sequenced input: blood, either unsorted or a sorted T cell fraction (not recorded which). The receptor set was obtained from a male donor with ankylosing spondylitis or in good health (not recorded which).

The chain links TRBV5-5 to TRBJ2-3; tentatively, D is TRBD1 or TRBD2 (5 bases each). The germline gives CDR1 SGHKS, CDR2 YYEKEE (reference sequence). The V and J ends lost 1 base and 3 bases respectively, with 18 bases between them. This CDR3 is built from 17 residues. The CDR3 here is CASSLRVRDRGTDTQYF. As DNA, the CDR3 is TGTGCCAGCAGCTTGCGGGTCCGGGACCGGGGTACAGATACGCAGTATTTT.

The V call is TRBV7-8, the J call TRBJ2-7; D not resolved. This CDR3 contains 11 residues. Trimming took off 5 bases at V and 7 bases at J, with 9 bases between the two ends. Per germline, CDR1 SGHVS and CDR2 FQNEAQ. DNA of the CDR3: TGTGCCAGCAGCGGAAAGTGGGAGCAGTACTTC. Protein sequence: CASSGKWEQYF. Full variable domain (outside the CDR3, taken from reference TRBV7-8 and TRBJ2-7): GAGVSQSPRYKVAKRGQDVALRCDPISGHVSLFWYQQALGQGPEFLTYFQNEAQLDKSGLPSDRFFAERPEGSVSTLKIQRTQQEDSAVYLCASSGKWEQYFGPGTRLTVT.

This clonotype has a handful of counts. The rearrangement joins TRBV7-9 to TRBJ2-3; D may be TRBD2 (5 bases). This CDR3 spans 16 amino acids. The germline gives CDR1 SEHNR, CDR2 FQNEAQ (reference sequence). V dropped 4 bases and J dropped 2 bases, with 16 bases sitting between them. In DNA, the CDR3 is TGTGCCAGCAGCTCAGGACTCTCCCGCCACACAGATACGCAGTATTTT. Translated: CASSSGLSRHTDTQYF. The full variable domain, completed using reference TRBV7-9 and TRBJ2-3, is DTGVSQNPRHKITKRGQNVTFRCDPISEHNRLYWYRQTLGQGPEFLTYFQNEAQLEKSRLLSDRFSAERPKGSFSTLEIQRTEQGDSAMYLCASSSGLSRHTDTQYFGPGTRLTVL.

This clonotype was seen more than once but under ten times. The rearrangement uses TRBV20-1 and TRBJ2-7; TRBD1 matches at 8 bases. Per germline, CDR1 DFQATT and CDR2 SNEGSKA (reference sequence). V shed 4 bases, J shed 3 bases, and the junction held 8 bases outside the gene matches. This CDR3 spans 14 amino acids. The CDR3 sequence: CSANRDRGLYEQYF. CDR3 nucleotide sequence: TGCAGTGCTAACCGTGACAGGGGTCTCTACGAGCAGTACTTC.

This CDR3 reads CATSERAYEQYF. The DNA of the CDR3 is TGTGCCACCAGTGAGCGTGCCTACGAGCAGTACTTC. The J gene is TRBJ2-7, the V gene TRBV24-1; D not resolved. This CDR3 is 12 amino acids long. Trimming took 4 bases from V and 2 from J, leaving 5 bases between them. CDR1 and CDR2 (germline): KGHDR, SFDVKD.

This clonotype was seen a few times. The V and J genes are TRBV5-6 and TRBJ2-1; the D is unclear. Germline V lookup: CDR1 SGHDT, CDR2 YYEEEE. The CDR3 spans 16 residues. Trimming removed 0 bases from V and 1 base from J, with 11 bases in between. The CDR3 region has the DNA TGTGCCAGCAGCTTGGAAAGGGTTCGGTCCTACAATGAGCAGTTCTTC. Protein: CASSLERVRSYNEQFF. Drawing the rest from reference TRBV5-6 and TRBJ2-1, the complete variable domain is DAGVTQSPTHLIKTRGQQVTLRCSPKSGHDTVSWYQQALGQGPQFIFQYYEEEERQRGNFPDRFSGHQFPNYSSELNVNALLLGDSALYLCASSLERVRSYNEQFFGPGTRLTVL.

This chain links TRBV10-1 with TRBJ2-7; 8 bases are shared with TRBD1. CDR3 size: 13 residues. Germline V gene lookup returns CDR1 WNHNN and CDR2 SYGVQD (reference sequence). Germline trimming cut 4 bases from V and 5 bases from J; bases unmatched to any gene: 4. As DNA, the CDR3 is TGCGCCAGCAGTGCCTACAGGGGGAACGAGCAGTACTTC. Encoded protein: CASSAYRGNEQYF.

This clonotype was seen a few times. The chain recombines TRBV3-1 with TRBJ2-3; D uncertain. The germline V gene has CDR1 LGHDT and CDR2 YNNKEL (reference sequence). The V end lost 1 base, the J end lost 4 bases, and 9 bases lay between the germline ends. This CDR3 comprises 14 residues. CDR3 DNA: TGTGCCAGCAGCCAAGGCGACCTGGCAGATACGCAGTATTTT. As protein: CASSQGDLADTQYF.

The gene calls are TRBV18 and TRBJ1-6, with no clear D. The CDR3 has 14 residues. Trimming pared 3 bases from V and 9 bases from J, leaving 12 bases between. In germline, CDR1 is KGHSH, CDR2 LQKENI. CDR3 residues: CASSPEAGSSPLHF. In DNA, the CDR3 is TGTGCCAGCTCACCGGAGGCAGGCAGTTCACCCCTCCACTTT.

The chain recombines TRBV12-3 or TRBV12-4 with TRBJ2-7; 9 positions match TRBD1. The CDR3 consists of 16 residues. J was trimmed by 2 bases and V by 5 bases; bases with no gene match: 10. CDR3 residues: CASSTLSDRGAYEQYF. CDR3 sequence (DNA): TGTGCCAGCAGTACCCTCTCGGACAGGGGCGCCTACGAGCAGTACTTC.

This chain joins TRBV10-1 and TRBJ2-7, with D perhaps TRBD2 (6 bases). Trimming removed 0 bases from V and 1 base from J, with 10 bases in between. The CDR3 has 15 amino acids. Germline-derived CDR1 and CDR2 are WNHNN and SYGVQD (reference sequence). The CDR3 DNA follows: TGCGCCAGCAGTGAGTCGTCGCTAGCGTCCTACGAGCAGTACTTC. As protein: CASSESSLASYEQYF.

The chain couples TRBV3-1 to TRBJ2-7, with D tentatively TRBD1 (6 bases). V was clipped by 0 bases and J by 3 bases, with 15 bases between them. Germline CDR1 is LGHDT and CDR2 is YNNKEL (reference sequence). The CDR3 sequence is 16 residues long. The CDR3 loop is CASSQDLWQGIYEQYF. The CDR3 bases are TGTGCCAGCAGCCAAGATCTTTGGCAGGGGATCTACGAGCAGTACTTC.

This clonotype occurred a few times. The chain uses TRBV7-9 and TRBJ1-6, with D hard to call. Trimming took 1 base from V and 13 from J, leaving 17 bases between them. The CDR3 consists of 15 residues. Germline V gene sequence: CDR1 SEHNR, CDR2 FQNEAQ (reference sequence). CDR3 in DNA: TGTGCCAGCAGCTTAGGGGCGGCGCTTGAGTTCCCCCTCCACTTT. Its protein product is CASSLGAALEFPLHF.

A few counts support this clonotype. The chain couples TRBV20-1 to TRBJ2-7; 7 bases match TRBD1. Germline assignment: CDR1 DFQATT and CDR2 SNEGSKA (reference sequence). Trimming at V came to 4 bases and at J to 6 bases, leaving 3 bases not matched to a gene. The CDR3 length is 11 residues. CDR3 coding DNA: TGCAGTGCTATAACAGGGGCCGAGCAGTACTTC. This encodes CSAITGAEQYF.

This clonotype was picked up a small number of times. V and J are TRBV12-3 or TRBV12-4 and TRBJ1-5, with D tentatively TRBD1 (5 bases). The ends were cut back, 0 bases at V and 5 bases at J, with 17 bases in the middle. The CDR3 totals 17 residues. The DNA for the CDR3 is TGTGCCAGCAGTTTAGCGAATATAGGGGTTAGGGATCAGCCCCAGCATTTT. Its translation is CASSLANIGVRDQPQHF.

CDR3: CSVVGLAGDYNEQFF. The CDR3 DNA is TGCAGCGTCGTAGGACTAGCGGGGGATTACAATGAGCAGTTCTTC. The chain carries TRBV29-1 and TRBJ2-1, with TRBD2 matching over 13 bases. The V and J ends lost 6 bases and 4 bases, in that order; junction bases with no gene match: 6. Germline CDR1 and CDR2: SQVTM and ANQGSEA. There are 15 residues in the CDR3.

This sequence joins TRBV27 and TRBJ2-1; 9 bases align to TRBD2. Trimming cost V 4 bases and J 4 bases; bases outside gene matches: 5. Germline CDR1 reads MNHEY; CDR2 reads SMNVEV (reference sequence). CDR3 length: 15 residues. DNA of the CDR3: TGTGCCAGCAGTTCGCCGGGACTAGCATACAATGAGCAGTTCTTC. Translating it yields CASSSPGLAYNEQFF.

The chain recombines TRBV7-8 with TRBJ2-2; D not certain. Trimming removed 5 bases at V and 8 bases at J, with 12 bases between. CDR1 and CDR2 (germline): SGHVS, FQNEAQ. The CDR3 totals 13 residues. CDR3 sequence: CASSTLGGGELFF. The CDR3 DNA reads TGTGCCAGCAGCACGCTTGGTGGGGGGGAGCTGTTTTTT.